This record concerns one TCR beta chain sequence. The antigen is not known. The data originate from a study of Tregs in tolerant kidney transplant recipients. Study as a whole: Mixed chimerism was transient after nonmyeloablative marrow transplants from related graft donors. Study observations and caveats: Validation in larger populations is needed because few patients were studied. Tregs expanded with activated donor B cells seemed most donor-specific. Some patients' samples used different primers over time, so nucleotide sequences weren't comparable.

Trimming removed 4 bases from V and 0 bases from J; junction bases left unmatched: 9. CDR1 is SGHTA and CDR2 is FQGNSA in the germline V gene. This CDR3 contains 16 residues. Recipient PBMCs carried a CFSE label and met irradiated graft donor PBMCs for over five days before FACS sorting. The repertoire was sequenced with immunoSEQ multiplex PCR; TCRdb's copy has only in-frame clones and lacks some. The sample includes 15,000 to 19,000 clones, approximately 55% of them seen just once. This TCR derives from a human patient who received a combined kidney and bone marrow transplant. This chain joins TRBV7-2 and TRBJ2-7; TRBD2 agrees at 7 bases. Sequences were derived from CD4+ T cells from blood cultured with allogeneic cells, sampled before the transplant. In nucleotides, the CDR3 is TGTGCCAGCAGCTCAGGGACTATCATCTTCTCCTACGAGCAGTACTTC. It yields the protein CASSSGTIIFSYEQYF.